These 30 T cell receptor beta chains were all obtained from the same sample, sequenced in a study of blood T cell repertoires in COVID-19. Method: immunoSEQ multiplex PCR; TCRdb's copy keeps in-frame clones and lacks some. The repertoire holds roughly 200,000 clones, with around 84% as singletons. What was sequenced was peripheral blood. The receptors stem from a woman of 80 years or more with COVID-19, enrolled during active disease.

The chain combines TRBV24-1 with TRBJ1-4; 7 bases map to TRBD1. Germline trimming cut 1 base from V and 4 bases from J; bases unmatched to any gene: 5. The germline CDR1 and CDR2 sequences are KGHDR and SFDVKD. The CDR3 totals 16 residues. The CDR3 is CATSDFSGGFNEKLFF. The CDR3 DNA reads TGTGCCACCAGTGATTTTTCAGGGGGTTTTAATGAAAAACTGTTTTTT.

CDR3 nucleotides: TGTGCCAGCAGCTTACAGGGCTCCTATAATTCACCCCTCCACTTT. This translates into CASSLQGSYNSPLHF. The chain joins TRBV7-9 to TRBJ1-6; possible D gene TRBD1, 5 bases. The V and J ends lost 2 bases and 0 bases respectively, with 5 bases between them. This CDR3 contains 15 residues. Germline V gene lookup returns CDR1 SEHNR and CDR2 FQNEAQ (reference sequence).

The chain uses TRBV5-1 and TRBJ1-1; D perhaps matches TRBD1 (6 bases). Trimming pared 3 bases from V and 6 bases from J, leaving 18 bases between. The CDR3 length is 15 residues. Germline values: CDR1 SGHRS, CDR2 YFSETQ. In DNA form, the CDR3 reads TGCGCCAGCAGCTCGGGACGTTCAGGGGTGGCTGAAGCTTTCTTT. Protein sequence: CASSSGRSGVAEAFF.

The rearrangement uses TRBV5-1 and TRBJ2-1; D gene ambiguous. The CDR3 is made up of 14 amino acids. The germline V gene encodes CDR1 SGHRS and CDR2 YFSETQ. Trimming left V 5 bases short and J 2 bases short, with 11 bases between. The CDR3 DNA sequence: TGCGCCAGCAGACAACTACCGGCCTACAATGAGCAGTTCTTC. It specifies CASRQLPAYNEQFF.

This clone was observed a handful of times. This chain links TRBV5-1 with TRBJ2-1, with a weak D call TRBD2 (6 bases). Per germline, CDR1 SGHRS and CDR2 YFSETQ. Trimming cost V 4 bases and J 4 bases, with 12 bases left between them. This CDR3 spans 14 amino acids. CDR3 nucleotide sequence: TGCGCCAGCAGCGCTTTGGAGGGGTACAATGAGCAGTTCTTC. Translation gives CASSALEGYNEQFF. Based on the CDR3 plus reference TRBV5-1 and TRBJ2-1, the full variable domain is KAGVTQTPRYLIKTRGQQVTLSCSPISGHRSVSWYQQTPGQGLQFLFEYFSETQRNKGNFPGRFSGRQFSNSRSEMNVSTLELGDSALYLCASSALEGYNEQFFGPGTRLTVL.

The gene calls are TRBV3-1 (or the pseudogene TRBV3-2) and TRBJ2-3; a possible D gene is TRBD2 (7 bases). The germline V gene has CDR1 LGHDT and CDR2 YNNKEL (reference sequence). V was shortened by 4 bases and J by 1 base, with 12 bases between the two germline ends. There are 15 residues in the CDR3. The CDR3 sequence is CASSRGRGGTDTQYF. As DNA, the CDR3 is TGTGCCAGCAGCCGGGGGAGGGGGGGCACAGATACGCAGTATTTT.

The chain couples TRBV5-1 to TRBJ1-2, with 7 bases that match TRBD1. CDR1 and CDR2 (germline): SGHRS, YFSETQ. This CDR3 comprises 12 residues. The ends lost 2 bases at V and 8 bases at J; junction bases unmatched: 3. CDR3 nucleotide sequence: TGCGCCAGCAGCTTCGACAGGGAGGGCTACACCTTC. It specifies CASSFDREGYTF.

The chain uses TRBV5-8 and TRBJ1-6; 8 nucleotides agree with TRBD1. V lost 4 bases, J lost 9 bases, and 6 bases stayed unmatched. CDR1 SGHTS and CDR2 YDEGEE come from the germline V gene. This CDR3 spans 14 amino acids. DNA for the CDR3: TGTGCCAGCAGCCCGGACAGGGAGACTTCACCCCTCCACTTT. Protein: CASSPDRETSPLHF.

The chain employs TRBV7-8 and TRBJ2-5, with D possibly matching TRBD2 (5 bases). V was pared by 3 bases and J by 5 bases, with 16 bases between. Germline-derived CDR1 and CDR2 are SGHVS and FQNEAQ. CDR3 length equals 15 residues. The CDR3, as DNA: TGTGCCAGCAGCTTCAAGGGCGGACTCCGGGAGACCCAGTACTTC. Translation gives CASSFKGGLRETQYF.

DNA of the CDR3: TGCGCCAGTAGGGGACAGGGTCGCACCGGGGAGCTGTTTTTT. Its translation: CASRGQGRTGELFF. The chain joins TRBV10-1 to TRBJ2-2; 9 bases align to TRBD1. V was clipped by 9 bases and J by 4 bases; unmatched bases: 6. The CDR3 extends over 14 amino acids. The germline CDR1 and CDR2 sequences are WNHNN and SYGVQD (reference sequence).

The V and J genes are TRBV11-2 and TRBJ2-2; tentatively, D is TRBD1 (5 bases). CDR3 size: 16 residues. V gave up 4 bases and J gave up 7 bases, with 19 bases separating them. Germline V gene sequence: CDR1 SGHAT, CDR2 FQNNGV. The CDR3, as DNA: TGTGCCAGCAGCTCAAGACTCACCCAGGGATTCGGGGAGCTGTTTTTT. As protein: CASSSRLTQGFGELFF.

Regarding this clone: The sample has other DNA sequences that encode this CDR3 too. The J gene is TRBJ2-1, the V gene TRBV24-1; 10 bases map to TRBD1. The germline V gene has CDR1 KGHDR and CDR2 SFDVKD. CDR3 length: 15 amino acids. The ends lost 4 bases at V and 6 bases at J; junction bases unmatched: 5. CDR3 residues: CATSDPGQGINEQFF. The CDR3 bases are TGTGCCACCAGTGACCCGGGACAGGGGATCAATGAGCAGTTCTTC.

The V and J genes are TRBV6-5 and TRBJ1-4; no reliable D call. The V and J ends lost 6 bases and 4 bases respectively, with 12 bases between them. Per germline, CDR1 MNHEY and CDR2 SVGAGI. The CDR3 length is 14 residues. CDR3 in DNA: TGTGCCAGCAGGAGCGACCGGTATAATGAAAAACTGTTTTTT. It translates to CASRSDRYNEKLFF.

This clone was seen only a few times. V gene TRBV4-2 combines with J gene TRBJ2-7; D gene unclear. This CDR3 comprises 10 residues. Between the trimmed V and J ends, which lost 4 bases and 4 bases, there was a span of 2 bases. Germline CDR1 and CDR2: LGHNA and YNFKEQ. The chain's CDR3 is CASSPYEQYV. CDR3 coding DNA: TGTGCCAGCAGCCCATACGAGCAGTACGTC.

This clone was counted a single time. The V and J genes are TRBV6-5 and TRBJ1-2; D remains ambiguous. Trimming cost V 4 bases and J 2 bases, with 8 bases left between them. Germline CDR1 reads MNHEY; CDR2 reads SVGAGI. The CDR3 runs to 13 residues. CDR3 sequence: CASSSASNYGYTF. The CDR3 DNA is TGTGCCAGCAGTTCCGCGAGCAACTATGGCTACACCTTC.

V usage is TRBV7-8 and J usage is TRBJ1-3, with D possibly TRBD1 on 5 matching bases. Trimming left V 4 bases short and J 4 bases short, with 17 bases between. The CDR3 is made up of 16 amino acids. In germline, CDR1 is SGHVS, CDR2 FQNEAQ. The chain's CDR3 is CASSSSTALVGNTIYF. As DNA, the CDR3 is TGTGCCAGCAGCTCCTCGACAGCCTTGGTCGGAAACACCATATATTTT.

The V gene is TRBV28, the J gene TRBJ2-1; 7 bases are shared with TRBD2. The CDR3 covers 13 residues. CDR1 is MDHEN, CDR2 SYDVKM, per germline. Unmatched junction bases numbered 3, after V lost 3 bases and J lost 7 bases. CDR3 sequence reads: CASSFVRGNEQFF. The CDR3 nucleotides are TGTGCCAGCAGTTTCGTGCGGGGGAATGAGCAGTTCTTC.

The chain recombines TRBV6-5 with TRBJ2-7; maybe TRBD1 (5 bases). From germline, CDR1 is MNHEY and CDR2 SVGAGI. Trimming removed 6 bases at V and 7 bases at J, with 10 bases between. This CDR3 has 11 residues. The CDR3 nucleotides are TGTGCCAGCAGAAAAGGACAAGAGCAGTACTTC. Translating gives CASRKGQEQYF.

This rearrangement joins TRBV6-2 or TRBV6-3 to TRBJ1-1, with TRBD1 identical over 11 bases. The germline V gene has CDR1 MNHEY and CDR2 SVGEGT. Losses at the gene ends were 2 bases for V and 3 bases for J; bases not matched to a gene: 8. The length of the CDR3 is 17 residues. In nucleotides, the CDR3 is TGTGCCAGCAGTTACGCCTGGACAGGGGGCAAGGACACTGAAGCTTTCTTT. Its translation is CASSYAWTGGKDTEAFF.

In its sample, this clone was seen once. This chain's CDR3 is CASKGGAGVNTEAFF. The CDR3, as DNA: TGCGCCAGCAAAGGGGGGGCTGGGGTGAACACTGAAGCTTTCTTT. V usage is TRBV5-1 and J usage is TRBJ1-1; tentative D call: TRBD1 (6 bases). The CDR3 is made up of 15 amino acids. Germline loops: CDR1 SGHRS, CDR2 YFSETQ. The V end was cut by 6 bases, the J end by 0 bases, with 15 bases between.

Here the CDR3 reads CASSESWDRGVFGGNTIYF. The CDR3 DNA sequence: TGTGCCAGCAGTGAATCCTGGGACAGGGGAGTTTTTGGAGGAAACACCATATATTTT. The chain is built from TRBV6-1 and TRBJ1-3, with TRBD1 matching over 10 bases. This CDR3 is built from 19 residues. Trimming cost V 2 bases and J 4 bases; bases outside gene matches: 14. Germline V lookup: CDR1 MNHNS, CDR2 SASEGT.

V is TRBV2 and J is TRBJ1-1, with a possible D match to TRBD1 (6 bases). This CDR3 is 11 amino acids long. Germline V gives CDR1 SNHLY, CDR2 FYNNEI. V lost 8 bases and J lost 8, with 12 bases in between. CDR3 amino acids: CASENRGEAFF. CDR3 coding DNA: TGTGCCAGCGAAAATAGGGGGGAAGCTTTCTTT.

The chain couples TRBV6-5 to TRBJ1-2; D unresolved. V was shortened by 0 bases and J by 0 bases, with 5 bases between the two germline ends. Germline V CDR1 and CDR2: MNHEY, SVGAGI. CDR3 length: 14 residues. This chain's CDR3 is CASSYSGANYGYTF. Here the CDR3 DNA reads TGTGCCAGCAGTTACTCGGGAGCTAACTATGGCTACACCTTC.

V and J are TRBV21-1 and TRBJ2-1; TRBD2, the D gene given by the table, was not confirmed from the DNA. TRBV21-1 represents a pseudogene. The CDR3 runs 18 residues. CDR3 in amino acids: CASSKEGKRPRRGNEQFF. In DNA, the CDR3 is TGTGCCAGCAGCAAAGAGGGTAAGCGGCCCCGGCGGGGCAATGAGCAGTTCTTC.

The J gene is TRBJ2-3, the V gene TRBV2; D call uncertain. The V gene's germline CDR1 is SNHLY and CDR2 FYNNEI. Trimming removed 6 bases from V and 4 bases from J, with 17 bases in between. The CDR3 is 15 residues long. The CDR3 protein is CASRLSTGGSDTQYF. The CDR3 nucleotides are TGTGCCAGCAGGCTCTCAACGGGTGGGTCAGATACGCAGTATTTT.

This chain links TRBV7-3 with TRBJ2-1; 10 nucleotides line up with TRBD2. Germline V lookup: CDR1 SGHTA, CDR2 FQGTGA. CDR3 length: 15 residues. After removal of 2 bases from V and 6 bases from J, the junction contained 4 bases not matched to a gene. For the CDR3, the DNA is TGTGCCAGCAGCTTATGGGCTAGCGGGGGCAATGAGCAGTTCTTC. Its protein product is CASSLWASGGNEQFF.

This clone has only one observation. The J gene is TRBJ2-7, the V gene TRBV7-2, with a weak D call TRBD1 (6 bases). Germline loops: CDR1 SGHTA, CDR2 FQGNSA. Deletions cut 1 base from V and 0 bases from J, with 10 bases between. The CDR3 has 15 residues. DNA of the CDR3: TGTGCCAGCAGCTTAGGGGGGACAAACTCCTACGAGCAGTACTTC. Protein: CASSLGGTNSYEQYF.

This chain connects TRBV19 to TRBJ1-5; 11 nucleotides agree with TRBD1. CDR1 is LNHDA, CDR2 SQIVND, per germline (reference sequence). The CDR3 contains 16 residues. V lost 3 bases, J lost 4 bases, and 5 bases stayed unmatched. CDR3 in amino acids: CASSILGQGDNQPQHF. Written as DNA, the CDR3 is TGTGCCAGTAGTATCTTGGGACAGGGGGATAATCAGCCCCAGCATTTT. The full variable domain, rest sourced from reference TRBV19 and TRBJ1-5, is DGGITQSPKYLFRKEGQNVTLSCEQNLNHDAMYWYRQDPGQGLRLIYYSQIVNDFQKGDIAEGYSVSREKKESFPLTVTSAQKNPTAFYLCASSILGQGDNQPQHFGDGTRLSIL.

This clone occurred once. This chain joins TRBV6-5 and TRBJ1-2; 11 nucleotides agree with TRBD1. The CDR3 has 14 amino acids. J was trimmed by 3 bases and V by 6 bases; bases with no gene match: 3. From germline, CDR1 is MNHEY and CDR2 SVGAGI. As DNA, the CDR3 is TGTGCCAGCAGCGGGACAGGGGGAGACTATGGCTACACCTTC. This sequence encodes CASSGTGGDYGYTF.

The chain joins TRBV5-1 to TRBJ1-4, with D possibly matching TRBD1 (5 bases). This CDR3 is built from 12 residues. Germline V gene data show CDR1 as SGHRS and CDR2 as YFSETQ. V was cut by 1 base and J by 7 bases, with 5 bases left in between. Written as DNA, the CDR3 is TGCGCCAGCAGCTTGCAGGGTGAAAAACTGTTTTTT. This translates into CASSLQGEKLFF.